This T cell receptor (beta chain) was captured in a study of cytomegalovirus exposure and HLA in healthy donors. Study-level points and caveats: Per a later analysis, HLA-associated TCR beta chains showed more clonal expansion than other, equally common TCR beta chains. Segments of the TCR beta V type were, in most cases, productive about 87% or about 30% of the time in an earlier analysis. Analysis was carried out at a later point, and it linked a missense DCLRE1C variant to TCR beta V- and J-gene trimming. Later analysis identified several of the most significant clusters that appeared linked to common viral pathogens.

The V and J ends lost 1 base and 5 bases, in that order; junction bases with no gene match: 9. Germline V CDR1 and CDR2: KGHSH, LQKENI. The CDR3 contains 16 residues. 13 Jbeta primers and 60 Vbeta primers were used for the PCR. Assay: immunoSEQ multiplex PCR; the TCRdb copy retains only in-frame clones and omits some. The sample holds 150,000 to 180,000 clones; about 80% are singletons and the top ten take roughly 13%. Concerning this clone itself: Antigen: not known.

This rearrangement joins TRBV18 to TRBJ2-7, with 9 bases fitting TRBD2. The origin of this receptor is a man aged 30-40 years in good health and CMV-seropositive. Material for sequencing was PBMCs. The CDR3 coding sequence is TGTGCCAGCTCACCACGATCTGCGGGGGGGGGTAACGAGCAGTACTTC. It yields the protein CASSPRSAGGGNEQYF.